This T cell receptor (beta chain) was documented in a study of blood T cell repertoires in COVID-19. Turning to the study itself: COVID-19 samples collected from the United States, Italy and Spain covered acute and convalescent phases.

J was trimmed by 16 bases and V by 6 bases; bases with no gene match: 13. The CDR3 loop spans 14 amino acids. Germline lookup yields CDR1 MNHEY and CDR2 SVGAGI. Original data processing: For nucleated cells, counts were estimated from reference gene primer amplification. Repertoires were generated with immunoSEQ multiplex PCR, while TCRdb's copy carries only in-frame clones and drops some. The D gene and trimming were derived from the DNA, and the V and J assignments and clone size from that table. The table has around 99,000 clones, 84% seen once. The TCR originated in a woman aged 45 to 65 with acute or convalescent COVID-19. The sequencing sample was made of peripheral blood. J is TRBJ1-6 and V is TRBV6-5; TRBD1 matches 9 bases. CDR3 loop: CASSTTGGRKALHF. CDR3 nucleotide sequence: TGTGCCAGCAGCACTACAGGGGGCAGGAAAGCGCTCCACTTT.